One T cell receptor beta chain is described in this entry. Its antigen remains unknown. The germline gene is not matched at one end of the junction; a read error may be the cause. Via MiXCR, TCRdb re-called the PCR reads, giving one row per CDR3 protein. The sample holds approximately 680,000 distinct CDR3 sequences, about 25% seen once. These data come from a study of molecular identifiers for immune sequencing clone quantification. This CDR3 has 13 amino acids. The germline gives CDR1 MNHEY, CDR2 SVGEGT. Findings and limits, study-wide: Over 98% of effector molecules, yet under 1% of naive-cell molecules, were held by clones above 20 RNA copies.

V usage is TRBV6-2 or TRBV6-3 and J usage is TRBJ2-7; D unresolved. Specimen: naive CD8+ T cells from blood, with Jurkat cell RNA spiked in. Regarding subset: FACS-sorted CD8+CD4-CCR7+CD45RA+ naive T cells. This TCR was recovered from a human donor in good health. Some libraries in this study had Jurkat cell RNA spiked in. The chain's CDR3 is CANSYGKFYEQYF. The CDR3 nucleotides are TGTGCCAACAGTTACGGCAAATTCTACGAGCAGTACTTC.